The clone carrying this TCR beta chain has ten or more counts. Its matching antigen is unknown. This entry is derived from a study of spatial heterogeneity in lung cancer. Study-level points and caveats: Tumor mutation count correlated with how many alpha and beta TCRs expanded intratumorally.

Using its own MiXCR run on the 5' RACE reads, TCRdb lists one record per CDR3 protein. The table includes roughly 12,000 distinct CDR3 sequences, about 15% detected once. Time point denoted: sample taken at primary tumor resection. The donors comprised about 69 untreated early-stage non-small cell lung cancer patients. The authors sequenced whole RNA from tumor, nontumor lung or frozen PBMC without sorting. Germline V lookup: CDR1 MGHDK, CDR2 SYGVNS. The CDR3 loop spans 13 amino acids. J was trimmed by 6 bases and V by 6 bases; bases with no gene match: 6. The source was lung tumor tissue, collected at surgery. The receptor was derived from a male donor with early-stage non-small cell lung cancer. V usage is TRBV25-1 and J usage is TRBJ2-7, with 9 bases fitting TRBD1. The DNA of the CDR3 is TGTGCCAGCAGGGGGACAGGGCAGGGCGAGCAGTACTTC. Residues: CASRGTGQGEQYF.